Below, 10 T cell receptor beta chains from the same sample are listed, as sequenced in a study of OX40 agonist ivuxolimab in advanced cancers. The repertoire was sequenced with immunoSEQ multiplex PCR; TCRdb's copy has only in-frame clones and lacks some. Of tens of thousands of clones in the sample, around 81% were seen once. The sample consisted of CD4+ or CD8+ T cells sorted from blood, taken in a trial of the OX40 agonist ivuxolimab. The receptors shown here come from an adult with an advanced solid tumor such as melanoma, head and neck, liver or kidney cancer.

This chain connects TRBV12-5 to TRBJ1-1, with TRBD1 matching 9 bases. The germline gives CDR1 LGHNT, CDR2 FRNRAP. CDR3 length: 15 residues. V gave up 3 bases and J gave up 1 base; unmatched junction bases: 3. The chain's CDR3 is CASGFGTGRNTEAFF. CDR3 nucleotides: TGTGCTAGTGGTTTCGGGACAGGGAGGAACACTGAAGCTTTCTTT. The variable domain in full, with the rest retrieved from reference TRBV12-5 and TRBJ1-1, is DARVTQTPRHKVTEMGQEVTMRCQPILGHNTVFWYRQTMMQGLELLAYFRNRAPLDDSGMPKDRFSAEMPDATLATLKIQPSEPRDSAVYFCASGFGTGRNTEAFFGQGTRLTVV.

The chain uses TRBV7-8 and TRBJ2-1, with 8 bases identical to TRBD2. This CDR3 is 18 amino acids long. Germline V gives CDR1 SGHVS, CDR2 FQNEAQ. Unmatched junction bases numbered 8, after V lost 1 base and J lost 0 bases. This CDR3 reads CASSLGLAGPRSYNEQFF. The CDR3 DNA follows: TGTGCCAGCAGCTTAGGGCTAGCGGGTCCTCGCTCCTACAATGAGCAGTTCTTC.

The chain recombines TRBV7-9 with TRBJ2-1; TRBD2 aligns across 9 bases. The J segment lost 10 bases and the V segment lost 1 base, leaving 8 bases of the junction unmatched. The CDR3 spans 15 residues. Germline V CDR1 and CDR2: SEHNR, FQNEAQ (reference sequence). CDR3 nucleotide sequence: TGTGCCAGCAGCTTAGGGGTAGCGGGAGTAAGAGAGCAGTTCTTC. This encodes CASSLGVAGVREQFF.

This chain connects TRBV6-6 to TRBJ2-3, with D hard to call. Trimming took off 7 bases at V and 1 base at J, with 15 bases between the two ends. This CDR3 is 15 amino acids long. Germline CDR1 MNHNY, CDR2 SVGAGI (reference sequence). The CDR3 protein is CASTPNLKGTDTQYF. The CDR3 DNA reads TGTGCCAGCACGCCCAATCTAAAGGGCACAGATACGCAGTATTTT.

The genes are TRBV27 and TRBJ2-1; possibly TRBD2 for D (5 bases). This CDR3 has 13 amino acids. Per the germline V gene, CDR1 is MNHEY and CDR2 is SMNVEV (reference sequence). Deletions cut 4 bases from V and 3 bases from J, with 7 bases between. The CDR3 nucleotides read TGTGCCAGCAGTTCCCGGGACTACAATGAGCAGTTCTTC. This gives the protein CASSSRDYNEQFF.

The chain has TRBV7-9 and TRBJ2-1; 11 bases match TRBD1. This CDR3 region has 15 residues. After removal of 6 bases from V and 8 bases from J, the junction contained 9 bases not matched to a gene. Germline V gene data show CDR1 as SEHNR and CDR2 as FQNEAQ (reference sequence). The CDR3 reads CASRPGDRGLDEQFF. CDR3 DNA: TGTGCCAGCAGGCCCGGGGACAGGGGGTTGGATGAGCAGTTCTTC.

Turning to this clone: The junction departs from germline at one end; a sequencing error may be responsible. The chain uses TRBV5-5 and TRBJ2-7, with D unclear. This CDR3 is 11 amino acids long. Germline V lookup: CDR1 SGHKS, CDR2 YYEKEE (reference sequence). Here the CDR3 DNA reads TGTGCCAGCAGCACCCACGGAGAAAGGGACTTC. Residues: CASSTHGERDF.

The genes are TRBV5-1 and TRBJ2-2; TRBD1 aligns across 9 bases. J was trimmed by 6 bases and V by 4 bases; bases with no gene match: 7. CDR3 size: 15 residues. CDR1 is SGHRS and CDR2 is YFSETQ in the germline V gene. CDR3 protein: CASSVRDRAAGELFF. The CDR3 coding sequence is TGCGCCAGCAGCGTCCGGGACAGGGCCGCCGGGGAGCTGTTTTTT.

This clone was detected only once. The V gene is TRBV6-5, the J gene TRBJ2-3, with TRBD2 matching 10 bases. Germline V lookup: CDR1 MNHEY, CDR2 SVGAGI. V was pared by 6 bases and J by 3 bases, with 6 bases of the junction left unmatched. The CDR3 has 15 amino acids. The CDR3 protein is CASRGTTSGTDTQYF. CDR3 sequence (DNA): TGTGCCAGCAGGGGGACGACTAGCGGGACAGATACGCAGTATTTT.

This rearrangement joins TRBV7-9 to TRBJ2-7; D possibly matches TRBD1 or TRBD2 (5 bases each). This CDR3 spans 13 amino acids. The V and J ends lost 5 bases and 2 bases respectively, with 10 bases between them. The germline gives CDR1 SEHNR, CDR2 FQNEAQ (reference sequence). The CDR3 sequence is CASSPGGPYEQYF. The DNA of the CDR3 is TGTGCCAGCAGCCCTGGGGGTCCCTACGAGCAGTACTTC. Complete variable domain (other parts from reference TRBV7-9 and TRBJ2-7): DTGVSQNPRHKITKRGQNVTFRCDPISEHNRLYWYRQTLGQGPEFLTYFQNEAQLEKSRLLSDRFSAERPKGSFSTLEIQRTEQGDSAMYLCASSPGGPYEQYFGPGTRLTVT.